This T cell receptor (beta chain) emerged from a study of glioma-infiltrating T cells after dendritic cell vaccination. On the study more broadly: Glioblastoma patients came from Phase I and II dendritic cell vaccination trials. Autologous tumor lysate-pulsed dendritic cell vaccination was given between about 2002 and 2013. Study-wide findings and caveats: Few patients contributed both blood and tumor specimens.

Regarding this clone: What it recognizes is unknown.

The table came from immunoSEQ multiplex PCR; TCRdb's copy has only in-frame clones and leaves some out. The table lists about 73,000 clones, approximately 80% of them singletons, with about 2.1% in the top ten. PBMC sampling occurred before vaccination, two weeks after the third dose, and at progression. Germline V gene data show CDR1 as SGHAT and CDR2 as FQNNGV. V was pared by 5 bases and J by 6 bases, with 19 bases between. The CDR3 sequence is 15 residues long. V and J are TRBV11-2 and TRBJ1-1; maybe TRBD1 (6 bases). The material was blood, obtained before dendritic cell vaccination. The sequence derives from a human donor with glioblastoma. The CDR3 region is CASSLSLDRGSEAFF. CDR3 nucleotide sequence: TGTGCCAGCAGCCTATCCTTGGACAGAGGCTCTGAAGCTTTCTTT.